Below, one T cell receptor (beta chain) is given with its context. The data were taken from a study of blood T cell repertoires in COVID-19. As for the study in general: Spain, Italy and the United States supplied samples that represented acute and convalescent COVID-19.

Original processing methods: Estimation of nucleated cell counts relied on the amplification of reference gene primers. Profiled with immunoSEQ multiplex PCR; TCRdb holds only in-frame clones, not every one. V and J calls and clone size are given by that table; D and trimming were obtained from the DNA. The sample lists hundreds of thousands of clones; approximately 90% were seen once. V gave up 5 bases and J gave up 11 bases, with 22 bases separating them. Germline lookup yields CDR1 SGHDT and CDR2 YYEEEE. There are 14 residues in the CDR3. The clonotype comes from a woman under 30 with acute or convalescent COVID-19. The chain recombines TRBV5-6 with TRBJ1-2, with a tentative D call TRBD1 (6 bases). Material: peripheral blood. CDR3 sequence reads: CASRETGRTRWYTF. The CDR3 bases are TGTGCCAGCAGGGAGACAGGTCGGACGCGGTGGTACACCTTC. Full variable domain (outside the CDR3, taken from reference TRBV5-6 and TRBJ1-2): DAGVTQSPTHLIKTRGQQVTLRCSPKSGHDTVSWYQQALGQGPQFIFQYYEEEERQRGNFPDRFSGHQFPNYSSELNVNALLLGDSALYLCASRETGRTRWYTFGSGTRLTVV.